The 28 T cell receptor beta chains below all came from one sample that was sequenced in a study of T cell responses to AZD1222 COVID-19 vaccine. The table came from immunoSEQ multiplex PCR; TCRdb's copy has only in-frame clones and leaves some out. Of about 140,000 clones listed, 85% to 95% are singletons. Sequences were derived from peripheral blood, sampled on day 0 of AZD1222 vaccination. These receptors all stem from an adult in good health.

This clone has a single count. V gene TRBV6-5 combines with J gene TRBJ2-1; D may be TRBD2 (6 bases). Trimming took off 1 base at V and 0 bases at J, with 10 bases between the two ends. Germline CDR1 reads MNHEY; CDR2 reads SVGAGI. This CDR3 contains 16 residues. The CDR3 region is CASSYLAEGSYNEQFF. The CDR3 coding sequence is TGTGCCAGCAGTTACTTGGCGGAGGGCTCCTACAATGAGCAGTTCTTC.

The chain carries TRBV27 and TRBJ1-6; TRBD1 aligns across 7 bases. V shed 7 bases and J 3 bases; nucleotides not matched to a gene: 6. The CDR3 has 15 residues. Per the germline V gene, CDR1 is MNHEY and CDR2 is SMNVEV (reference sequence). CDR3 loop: CASTGGDSYNSPLHF. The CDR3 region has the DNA TGTGCCAGCACCGGGGGGGACAGCTATAATTCACCCCTCCACTTT.

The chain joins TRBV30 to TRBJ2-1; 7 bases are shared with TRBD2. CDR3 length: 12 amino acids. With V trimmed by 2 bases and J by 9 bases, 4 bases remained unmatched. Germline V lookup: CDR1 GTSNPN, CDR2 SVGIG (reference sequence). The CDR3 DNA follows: TGTGCCTGGAGTTTAGCGGGCCCTGAGCAGTTCTTC. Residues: CAWSLAGPEQFF. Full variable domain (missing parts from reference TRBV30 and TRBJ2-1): SQTIHQWPATLVQPVGSPLSLECTVEGTSNPNLYWYRQAAGRGLQLLFYSVGIGQISSEVPQNLSASRPQDRQFILSSKKLLLSDSGFYLCAWSLAGPEQFFGPGTRLTVL.

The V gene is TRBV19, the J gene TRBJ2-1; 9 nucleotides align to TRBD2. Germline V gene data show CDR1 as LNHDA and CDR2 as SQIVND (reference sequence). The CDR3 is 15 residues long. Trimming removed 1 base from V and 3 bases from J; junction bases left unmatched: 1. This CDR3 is CASSIASGVYNEQFF. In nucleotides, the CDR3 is TGTGCCAGTAGTATAGCTAGCGGGGTCTACAATGAGCAGTTCTTC.

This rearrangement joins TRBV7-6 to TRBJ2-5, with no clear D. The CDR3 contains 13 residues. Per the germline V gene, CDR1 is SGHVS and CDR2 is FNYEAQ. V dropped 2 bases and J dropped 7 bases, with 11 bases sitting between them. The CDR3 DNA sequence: TGTGCCAGCAGCTTATATAGCTTCGGGACCCAGTACTTC. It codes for CASSLYSFGTQYF.

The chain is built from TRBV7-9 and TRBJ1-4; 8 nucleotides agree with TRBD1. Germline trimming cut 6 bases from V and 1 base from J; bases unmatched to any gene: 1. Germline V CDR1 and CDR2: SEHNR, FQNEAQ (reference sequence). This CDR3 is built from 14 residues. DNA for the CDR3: TGTGCCAGCAGGGGGACAGGAACTAATGAAAAACTGTTTTTT. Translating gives CASRGTGTNEKLFF.

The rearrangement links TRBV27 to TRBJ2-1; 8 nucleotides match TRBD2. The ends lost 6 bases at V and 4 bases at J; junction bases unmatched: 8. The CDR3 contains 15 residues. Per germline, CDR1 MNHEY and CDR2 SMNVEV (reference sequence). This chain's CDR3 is CASREGIAGYNEQFF. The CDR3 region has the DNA TGTGCCAGCAGAGAAGGTATAGCGGGGTACAATGAGCAGTTCTTC.

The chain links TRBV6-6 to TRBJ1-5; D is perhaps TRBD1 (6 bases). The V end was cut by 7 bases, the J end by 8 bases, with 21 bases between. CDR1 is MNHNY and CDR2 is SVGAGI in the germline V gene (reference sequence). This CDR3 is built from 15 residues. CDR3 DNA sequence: TGTGCCAGCAAACAAGGACAGCTGGCAGGGGAGCCCCAGCATTTT. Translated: CASKQGQLAGEPQHF.

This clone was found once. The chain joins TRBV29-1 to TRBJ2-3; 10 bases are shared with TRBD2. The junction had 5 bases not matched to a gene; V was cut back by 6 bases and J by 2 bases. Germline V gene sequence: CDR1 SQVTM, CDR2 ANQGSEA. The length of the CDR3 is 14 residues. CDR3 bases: TGCAGCGTCCGGACTAGCGGCAACACAGATACGCAGTATTTT. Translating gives CSVRTSGNTDTQYF.

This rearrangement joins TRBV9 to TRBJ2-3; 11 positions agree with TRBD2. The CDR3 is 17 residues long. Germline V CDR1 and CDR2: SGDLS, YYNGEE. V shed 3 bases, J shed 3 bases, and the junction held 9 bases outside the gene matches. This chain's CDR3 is CASSGSSGGGPTDTQYF. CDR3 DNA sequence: TGTGCCAGCAGCGGTAGTAGCGGGGGGGGCCCTACAGATACGCAGTATTTT. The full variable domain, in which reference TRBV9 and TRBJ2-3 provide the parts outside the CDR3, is DSGVTQTPKHLITATGQRVTLRCSPRSGDLSVYWYQQSLDQGLQFLIQYYNGEERAKGNILERFSAQQFPDLHSELNLSSLELGDSALYFCASSGSSGGGPTDTQYFGPGTRLTVL.

The CDR3 is CASSLHPGGAGETQYF. The DNA for the CDR3 is TGTGCCAGCAGTTTACACCCGGGGGGAGCTGGAGAGACCCAGTACTTC. The V gene is TRBV28, the J gene TRBJ2-5; TRBD2 matches at 7 bases. Germline V gene lookup returns CDR1 MDHEN and CDR2 SYDVKM. The CDR3 contains 16 residues. V shed 2 bases, J shed 4 bases, and the junction held 10 bases outside the gene matches.

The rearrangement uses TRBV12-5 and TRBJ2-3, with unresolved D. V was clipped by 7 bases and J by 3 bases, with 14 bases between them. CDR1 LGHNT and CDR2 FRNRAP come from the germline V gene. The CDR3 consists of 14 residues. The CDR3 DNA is TGTGCTAGTGCCCTTCAGTACAAGACAGATACGCAGTATTTT. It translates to CASALQYKTDTQYF.

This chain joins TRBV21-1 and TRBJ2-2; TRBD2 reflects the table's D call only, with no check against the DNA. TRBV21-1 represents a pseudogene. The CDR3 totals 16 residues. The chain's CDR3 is CASPSGGSLNTGELFF. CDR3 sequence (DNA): TGTGCCAGCCCCTCCGGCGGGAGTTTGAACACCGGGGAGCTGTTTTTT.

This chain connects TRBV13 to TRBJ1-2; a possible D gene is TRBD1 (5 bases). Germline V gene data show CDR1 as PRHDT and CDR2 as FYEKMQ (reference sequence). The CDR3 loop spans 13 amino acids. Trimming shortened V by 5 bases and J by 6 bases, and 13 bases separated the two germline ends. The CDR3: CASSPTRGDGYTF. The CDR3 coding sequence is TGTGCCAGCAGCCCCACGAGAGGGGATGGCTACACCTTC.

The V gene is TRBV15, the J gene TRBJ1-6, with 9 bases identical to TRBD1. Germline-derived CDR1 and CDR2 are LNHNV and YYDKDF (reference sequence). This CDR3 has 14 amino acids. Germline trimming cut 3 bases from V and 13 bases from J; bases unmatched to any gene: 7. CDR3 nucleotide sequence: TGTGCCACCAGCAGGGGGACAGGGAGAAATCCCCTCCACTTT. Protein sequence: CATSRGTGRNPLHF. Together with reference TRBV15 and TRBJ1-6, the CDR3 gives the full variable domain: DAMVIQNPRYQVTQFGKPVTLSCSQTLNHNVMYWYQQKSSQAPKLLFHYYDKDFNNEADTPDNFQSRRPNTSFCFLDIRSPGLGDTAMYLCATSRGTGRNPLHFGNGTRLTVT.

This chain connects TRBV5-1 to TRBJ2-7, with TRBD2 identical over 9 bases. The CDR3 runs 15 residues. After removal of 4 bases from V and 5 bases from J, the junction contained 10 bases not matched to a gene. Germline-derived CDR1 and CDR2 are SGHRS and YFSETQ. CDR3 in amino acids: CASSPSVAGVHEQYF. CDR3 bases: TGCGCCAGCAGCCCTTCTGTAGCGGGAGTTCACGAGCAGTACTTC.

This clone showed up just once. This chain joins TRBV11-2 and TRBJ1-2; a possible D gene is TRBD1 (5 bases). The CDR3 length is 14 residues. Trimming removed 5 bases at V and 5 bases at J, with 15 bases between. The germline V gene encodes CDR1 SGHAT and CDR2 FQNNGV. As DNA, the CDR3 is TGTGCCAGCAGCCCAGACCAGGGCCGGTATGGCTACACCTTC. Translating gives CASSPDQGRYGYTF.

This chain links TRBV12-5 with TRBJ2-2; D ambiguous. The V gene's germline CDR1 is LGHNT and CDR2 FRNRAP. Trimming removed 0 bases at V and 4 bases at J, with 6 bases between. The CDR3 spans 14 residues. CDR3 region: CASGLVVGTGELFF. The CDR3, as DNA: TGTGCTAGTGGTTTGGTTGTGGGCACCGGGGAGCTGTTTTTT.

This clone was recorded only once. CDR3 loop: CASSEAGGDTEAFF. The CDR3 DNA follows: TGTGCCAGCAGTGAGGCAGGGGGAGACACTGAAGCTTTCTTT. The rearrangement uses TRBV6-7 and TRBJ1-1, with 7 bases fitting TRBD1. TRBV6-7 is flagged as an ORF with uncertain function. The CDR3 is 14 residues long. V was pared by 5 bases and J by 3 bases, with 6 bases of the junction left unmatched.

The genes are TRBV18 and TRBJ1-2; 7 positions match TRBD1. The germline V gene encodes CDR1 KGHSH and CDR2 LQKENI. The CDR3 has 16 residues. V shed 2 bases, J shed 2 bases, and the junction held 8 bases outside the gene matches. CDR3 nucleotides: TGTGCCAGCTCACCAACCGTTCAGGGGGGCAACTATGGCTACACCTTC. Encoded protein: CASSPTVQGGNYGYTF.

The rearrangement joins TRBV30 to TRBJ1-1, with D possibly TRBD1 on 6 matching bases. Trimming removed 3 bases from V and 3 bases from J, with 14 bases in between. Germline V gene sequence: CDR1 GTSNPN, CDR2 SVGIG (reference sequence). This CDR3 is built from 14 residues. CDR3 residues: CAWRGRQEYTEAFF. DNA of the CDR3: TGTGCCTGGAGAGGCCGACAGGAGTACACTGAAGCTTTCTTT.

CDR3: CASSLGTGVYEQYF. In nucleotides, the CDR3 is TGTGCCAGCAGCCTTGGGACAGGGGTCTACGAGCAGTACTTC. The chain employs TRBV6-5 and TRBJ2-7, with TRBD1 matching over 10 bases. Germline V CDR1 and CDR2: MNHEY, SVGAGI. The CDR3 is 14 residues long. The J segment lost 3 bases and the V segment lost 6 bases, leaving 5 bases of the junction unmatched.

The CDR3: CASSVTASYEQYF. The CDR3 nucleotides are TGTGCCAGCAGCGTGACAGCCTCCTACGAGCAGTACTTC. V usage is TRBV5-6 and J usage is TRBJ2-7, with TRBD1 as a possible D gene (5 bases). Germline-derived CDR1 and CDR2 are SGHDT and YYEEEE. With 4 bases removed from V and 0 bases from J, the gap between germline ends came to 8 bases. The CDR3 is 13 residues long.

The CDR3 is CASSLQGGSTEAFF. Here the CDR3 DNA reads TGTGCCAGCAGTTTACAGGGCGGCAGCACTGAAGCTTTCTTT. The gene calls are TRBV28 and TRBJ1-1; tentatively, D is TRBD1 (5 bases). Germline CDR1 and CDR2: MDHEN and SYDVKM. Trimming shortened V by 2 bases and J by 4 bases, and 11 bases separated the two germline ends. This CDR3 spans 14 amino acids.

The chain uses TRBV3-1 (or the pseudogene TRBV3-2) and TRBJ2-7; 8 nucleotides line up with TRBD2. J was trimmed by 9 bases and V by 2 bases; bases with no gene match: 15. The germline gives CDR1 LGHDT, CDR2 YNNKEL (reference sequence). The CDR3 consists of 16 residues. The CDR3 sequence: CASSQFHQRGLPMQYF. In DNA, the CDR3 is TGTGCCAGCAGCCAATTCCACCAGCGGGGGCTCCCTATGCAGTACTTC.

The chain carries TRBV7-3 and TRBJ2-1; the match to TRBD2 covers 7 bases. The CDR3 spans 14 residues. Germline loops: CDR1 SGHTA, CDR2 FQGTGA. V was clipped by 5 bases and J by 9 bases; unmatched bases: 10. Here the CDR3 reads CASSPGTTTFEQFF. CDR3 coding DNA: TGTGCCAGCAGCCCTGGGACTACCACTTTTGAGCAGTTCTTC.

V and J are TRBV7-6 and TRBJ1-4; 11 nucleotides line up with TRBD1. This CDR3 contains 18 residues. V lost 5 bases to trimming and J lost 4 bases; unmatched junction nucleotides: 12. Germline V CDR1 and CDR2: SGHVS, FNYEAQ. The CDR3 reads CASSRRPPGQGGNEKLFF. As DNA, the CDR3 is TGTGCCAGCAGCCGAAGACCGCCGGGACAGGGGGGTAATGAAAAACTGTTTTTT.

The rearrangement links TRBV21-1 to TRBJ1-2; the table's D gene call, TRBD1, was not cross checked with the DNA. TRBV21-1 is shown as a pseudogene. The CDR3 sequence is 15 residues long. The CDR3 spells CASLTGHPSSYGYTF. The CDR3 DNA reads TGTGCCAGCCTAACGGGACACCCCTCCTCCTATGGCTACACCTTC.